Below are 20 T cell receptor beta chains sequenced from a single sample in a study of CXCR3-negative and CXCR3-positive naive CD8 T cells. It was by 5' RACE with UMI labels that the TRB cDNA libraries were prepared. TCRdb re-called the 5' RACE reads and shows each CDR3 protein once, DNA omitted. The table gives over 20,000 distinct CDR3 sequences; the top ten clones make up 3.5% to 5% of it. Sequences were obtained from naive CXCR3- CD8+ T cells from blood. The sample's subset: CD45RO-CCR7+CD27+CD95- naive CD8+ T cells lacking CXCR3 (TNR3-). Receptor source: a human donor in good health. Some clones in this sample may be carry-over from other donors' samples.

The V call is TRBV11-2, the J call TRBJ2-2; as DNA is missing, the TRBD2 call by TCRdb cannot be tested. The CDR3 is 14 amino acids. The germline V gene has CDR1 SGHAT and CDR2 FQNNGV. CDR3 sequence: CASSLRGDTGELFF.

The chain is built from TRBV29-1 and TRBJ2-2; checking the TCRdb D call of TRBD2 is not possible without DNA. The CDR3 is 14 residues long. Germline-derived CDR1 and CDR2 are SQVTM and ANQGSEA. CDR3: CSVEGLALPGELFF.

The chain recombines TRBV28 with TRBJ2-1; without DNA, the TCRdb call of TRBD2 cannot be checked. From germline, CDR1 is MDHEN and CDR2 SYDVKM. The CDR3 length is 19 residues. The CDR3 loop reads CASSPALWAGDYLYNEQFF.

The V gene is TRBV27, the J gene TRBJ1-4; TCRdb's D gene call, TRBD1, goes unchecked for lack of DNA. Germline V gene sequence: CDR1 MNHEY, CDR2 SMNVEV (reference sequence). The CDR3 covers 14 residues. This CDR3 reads CASSLGLAQGKLFF.

CDR3 loop: CATRRGRLGYTF. The chain has TRBV27 and TRBJ1-2. This CDR3 is built from 12 residues. In germline, CDR1 is MNHEY, CDR2 SMNVEV (reference sequence).

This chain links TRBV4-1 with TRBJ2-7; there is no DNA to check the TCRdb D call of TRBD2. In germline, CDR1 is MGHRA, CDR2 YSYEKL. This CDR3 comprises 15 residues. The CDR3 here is CASSQDTAREGEQYF.

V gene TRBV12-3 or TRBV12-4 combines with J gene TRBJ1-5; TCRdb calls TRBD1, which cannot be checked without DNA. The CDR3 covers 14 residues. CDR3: CASMWGQSDQPQHF.

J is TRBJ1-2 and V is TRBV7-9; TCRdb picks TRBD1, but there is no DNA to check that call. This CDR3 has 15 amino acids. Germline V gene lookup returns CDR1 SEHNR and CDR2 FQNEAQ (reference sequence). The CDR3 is CASSSRDSPVYGYTF.

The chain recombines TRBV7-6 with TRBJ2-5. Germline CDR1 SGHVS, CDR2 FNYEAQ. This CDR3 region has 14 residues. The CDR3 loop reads CASSLTVGQETQYF.

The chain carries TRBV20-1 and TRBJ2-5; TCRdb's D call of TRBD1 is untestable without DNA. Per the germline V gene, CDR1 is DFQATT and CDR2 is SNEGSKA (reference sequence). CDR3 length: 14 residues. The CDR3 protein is CSARAGDVQETQYF.

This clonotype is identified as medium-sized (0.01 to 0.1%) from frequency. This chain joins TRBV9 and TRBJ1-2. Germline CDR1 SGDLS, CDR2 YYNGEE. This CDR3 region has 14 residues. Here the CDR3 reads CASSATLPNYGYTF.

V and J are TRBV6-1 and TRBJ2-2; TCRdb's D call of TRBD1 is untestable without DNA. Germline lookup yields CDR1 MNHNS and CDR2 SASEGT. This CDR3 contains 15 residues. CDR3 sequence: CASTSGQGAYGELFF.

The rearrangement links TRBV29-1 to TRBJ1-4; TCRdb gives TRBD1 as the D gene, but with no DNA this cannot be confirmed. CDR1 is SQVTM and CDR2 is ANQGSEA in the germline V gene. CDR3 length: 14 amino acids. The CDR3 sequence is CSVDGGQGNEKLFF.

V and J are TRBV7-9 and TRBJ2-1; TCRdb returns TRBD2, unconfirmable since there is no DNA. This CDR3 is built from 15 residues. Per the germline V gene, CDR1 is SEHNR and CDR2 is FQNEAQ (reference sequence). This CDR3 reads CASSSPGEGYNEQFF.

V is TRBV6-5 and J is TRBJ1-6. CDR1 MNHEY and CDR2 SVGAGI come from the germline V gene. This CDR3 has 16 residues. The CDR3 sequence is CASRVGQESYNSPLHF.

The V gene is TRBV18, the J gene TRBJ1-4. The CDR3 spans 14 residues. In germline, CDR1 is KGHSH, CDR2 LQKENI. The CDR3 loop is CASSPGWQYEKLFF. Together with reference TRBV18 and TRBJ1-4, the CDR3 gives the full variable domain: NAGVMQNPRHLVRRRGQEARLRCSPMKGHSHVYWYRQLPEEGLKFMVYLQKENIIDESGMPKERFSAEFPKEGPSILRIQQVVRGDSAAYFCASSPGWQYEKLFFGSGTQLSVL.

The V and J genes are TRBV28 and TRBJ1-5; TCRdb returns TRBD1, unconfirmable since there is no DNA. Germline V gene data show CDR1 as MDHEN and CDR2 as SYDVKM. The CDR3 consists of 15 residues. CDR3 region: CASKPLGYSNQPQHF.

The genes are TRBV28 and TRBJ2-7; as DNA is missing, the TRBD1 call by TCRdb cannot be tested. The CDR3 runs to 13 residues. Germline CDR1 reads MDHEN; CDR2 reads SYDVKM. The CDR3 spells CASSWDRVHEQYF.

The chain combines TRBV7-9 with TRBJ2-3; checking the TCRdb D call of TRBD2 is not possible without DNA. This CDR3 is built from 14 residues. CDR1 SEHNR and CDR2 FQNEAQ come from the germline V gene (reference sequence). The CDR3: CASSPRGWTDTQYF.

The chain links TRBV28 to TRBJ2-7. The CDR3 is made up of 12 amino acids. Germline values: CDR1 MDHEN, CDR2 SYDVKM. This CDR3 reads CASSLASYEQYF.